A selection of T cell receptor beta chains follows, all from one sample in a study of control samples from healthy donors and cancer patients. Data came from immunoSEQ multiplex PCR; TCRdb stores just in-frame clones and leaves some out. The sample gives some 77,000 clones, roughly nine tenths of which show up once; 7.5% to 8% is in the top ten. The sequencing sample was made of blood. All receptors come from a woman aged 55-75 years in good health. Each CDR3 is given with its conserved first and last residue. The D gene is left open where the match is weak. Not every row has a clone size; where given, it reads once, few, many or a size class.

size	D	V	J	CDR3	DNA
few	TRBD1	TRBV30	TRBJ2-7	CACTSPGQGVYEQYF	TGTGCCTGCACCAGCCCAGGACAGGGGGTCTACGAGCAGTACTTC
-	-	TRBV4-1	TRBJ1-2	CASSQARRTQLYGYTF	TGCGCCAGCAGCCAAGCTAGAAGGACACAACTCTATGGCTACACCTTC
-	TRBD1	TRBV30	TRBJ1-1	CAWRGQGASNTEAFF	TGTGCCTGGAGAGGACAGGGGGCGAGTAACACTGAAGCTTTCTTT
-	-	TRBV5-1	TRBJ2-5	CASSLLPGTLQETQYF	TGCGCCAGCAGCTTGTTGCCGGGAACCCTCCAAGAGACCCAGTACTTC
-	-	TRBV3-1/TRBV3-2	TRBJ1-1	CASMGGPGTEAFF	TGTGCCAGCATGGGGGGGCCGGGCACTGAAGCTTTCTTT
-	-	TRBV15	TRBJ1-1	CATSRVTPPEAFF	TGTGCCACCAGCAGAGTGACCCCCCCTGAAGCTTTCTTT
-	-	TRBV5-1	TRBJ1-3	CASSNEPTGNGNTIYF	TGCGCCAGCAGCAATGAACCAACAGGGAATGGAAACACCATATATTTT
-	-	TRBV28	TRBJ2-1	CASSPRNSYNEQFF	TGTGCCAGCAGTCCACGAAACTCCTACAATGAGCAGTTCTTC
-	-	TRBV3-1/TRBV3-2	TRBJ1-3	CASSQGQASGNTIYF	TGTGCCAGCAGCCAAGGCCAGGCCTCTGGAAACACCATATATTTT
once	-	TRBV7-2	TRBJ1-2	CASSLGRINYGYTF	TGTGCCAGCAGCTTAGGGCGGATTAACTATGGCTACACCTTC
-	-	TRBV24-1	TRBJ2-1	CATSDFGRSEQFF	TGTGCCACCAGTGATTTTGGGCGGAGTGAGCAGTTCTTC
once	-	TRBV12-5	TRBJ2-1	CATSRNEQFF	TGTGCTACCTCACGGAACGAGCAGTTCTTC
-	-	TRBV27	TRBJ1-6	CASSSSQGLNSPLHF	TGTGCCAGCAGTTCATCTCAGGGGCTAAATTCACCCCTCCACTTT
-	-	TRBV2	TRBJ2-1	CASSAEYRQFF	TGTGCCAGCAGTGCCGAGTACAGGCAGTTCTTC
-	-	TRBV5-1	TRBJ1-1	CASSSAGNTEAFF	TGCGCCAGCAGCTCCGCGGGGAACACTGAAGCTTTCTTT
once	TRBD1	TRBV4-2	TRBJ1-2	CASSQGDREHGYTF	TGTGCCAGCAGCCAAGGGGACAGGGAACATGGCTACACCTTC
-	TRBD2	TRBV3-1/TRBV3-2	TRBJ2-1	CASSQDQSTSQFF	TGTGCCAGCAGCCAAGATCAATCGACTAGCCAGTTCTTC
-	-	TRBV3-1/TRBV3-2	TRBJ1-5	CASSQGNSGQPQHF	TGTGCCAGCAGCCAAGGGAACAGCGGTCAGCCCCAGCATTTT
-	TRBD1	TRBV2	TRBJ1-2	CASSEVQGTKGGYTF	TGTGCCAGCAGTGAAGTACAGGGGACAAAAGGCGGCTACACCTTC
-	-	TRBV29-1	TRBJ2-3	CSVDGGHLADTQYF	TGCAGCGTTGACGGGGGACATCTAGCAGATACGCAGTATTTT
-	TRBD1	TRBV4-3	TRBJ1-4	CASSQDLTGGKLFF	TGCGCCAGCAGCCAAGATCTAACAGGGGGCAAGCTGTTTTTT
few	-	TRBV6-2/TRBV6-3	TRBJ2-1	CASSTREYGEQFF	TGTGCCAGCAGTACTCGGGAGTACGGTGAGCAGTTCTTC
-	-	TRBV10-3	TRBJ2-3	CASKVGGSTDTQYF	TGTGCCTCAAAGGTGGGCGGAAGCACAGATACGCAGTATTTT
-	-	TRBV6-1	TRBJ1-1	CASSDDMWTGEAFF	TGTGCCAGCAGTGACGACATGTGGACGGGTGAAGCTTTCTTT
-	TRBD2	TRBV15	TRBJ2-1	CATSGLAGDLNEQFF	TGTGCCACCAGCGGACTAGCGGGGGACCTCAATGAGCAGTTCTTC
-	-	TRBV14	TRBJ2-4	CASSQPGTAKNIQYF	TGTGCCAGCAGCCAACCAGGGACCGCCAAAAACATTCAGTACTTC
-	TRBD1	TRBV4-1	TRBJ1-5	CASSQGQRSNQPQHF	TGCGCCAGCAGCCAGGGACAGAGGAGCAATCAGCCCCAGCATTTT
once	-	TRBV4-1	TRBJ2-7	CASSQKAALYEQYF	TGCGCCAGCAGCCAAAAAGCGGCCCTCTACGAGCAGTACTTC
-	-	TRBV4-1	TRBJ1-4	CASSQGRPTNEKLFF	TGCGCCAGCAGCCAAGGGAGGCCCACTAATGAAAAACTGTTTTTT
-	-	TRBV5-1	TRBJ2-5	CASSLQGETQYF	TGCGCCAGCAGCTTACAGGGAGAGACCCAGTACTTC
once	TRBD1	TRBV15	TRBJ1-3	CATSPDGQGGGNTIYF	TGTGCCACCAGCCCAGATGGACAGGGAGGTGGAAACACCATATATTTT
-	TRBD2	TRBV14	TRBJ2-3	CASSQIRGGRTDTQYF	TGTGCCAGCAGCCAAATCCGCGGGGGACGCACAGATACGCAGTATTTT
once	-	TRBV20-1	TRBJ2-3	CSASKPDTQYF	TGCAGTGCTAGTAAACCAGATACGCAGTATTTT
once	-	TRBV7-9	TRBJ2-7	CASSLTTGDEQYF	TGTGCCAGCAGCTTAACTACGGGGGACGAGCAGTACTTC
-	-	TRBV4-3	TRBJ2-2	CASSQDKQGTGELFF	TGCGCCAGCAGCCAAGATAAGCAGGGCACCGGGGAGCTGTTTTTT
-	-	TRBV5-5	TRBJ1-2	CASSLADRTNYGYTF	TGTGCCAGCAGCTTGGCGGACAGAACTAACTATGGCTACACCTTC
-	TRBD1	TRBV7-9	TRBJ1-5	CASSLGTGDGNQPQHF	TGTGCCAGCAGCTTAGGGACAGGGGATGGCAATCAGCCCCAGCATTTT
-	-	TRBV18	TRBJ1-2	CASSNQGLNYGYTF	TGTGCCAGCTCTAACCAGGGGCTGAACTATGGCTACACCTTC
few	TRBD1	TRBV27	TRBJ2-1	CASSPTGPSYNEQFF	TGTGCCAGCAGCCCGACAGGGCCCTCCTACAATGAGCAGTTCTTC
-	-	TRBV3-1/TRBV3-2	TRBJ2-5	CASSKGGGETQYF	TGTGCCAGCAGTAAGGGGGGCGGGGAGACCCAGTACTTC
-	-	TRBV29-1	TRBJ1-2	CSVALSGEGGGNYGYTF	TGCAGCGTTGCGCTATCGGGGGAGGGGGGAGGTAACTATGGCTACACCTTC
-	-	TRBV19	TRBJ1-2	CASSIEVRDGYTF	TGTGCCAGTAGTATAGAAGTTCGGGATGGCTACACCTTC
-	-	TRBV7-2	TRBJ2-5	CASSMGETQYF	TGTGCCAGCAGCATGGGGGAGACCCAGTACTTC
-	-	TRBV6-5	TRBJ1-2	CASTTQATNYGYTF	TGTGCCAGCACCACACAGGCCACTAACTATGGCTACACCTTC
-	TRBD2	TRBV5-1	TRBJ2-1	CASRGTSGSNEQFF	TGCGCCAGCAGGGGGACTAGCGGGAGTAATGAGCAGTTCTTC
-	TRBD2	TRBV29-1	TRBJ2-1	CSVFGGGAYEQFF	TGCAGCGTATTTGGCGGGGGGGCCTATGAGCAGTTCTTC
-	-	TRBV30	TRBJ2-2	CAWSRGHGGELFF	TGTGCCTGGAGCCGGGGCCATGGCGGGGAGCTGTTTTTT
-	-	TRBV7-8	TRBJ1-6	CASSPRAPAYNSPLHF	TGTGCCAGCAGCCCGCGTGCCCCTGCCTATAATTCACCCCTCCACTTT
-	TRBD1	TRBV28	TRBJ2-3	CASSTRTGGLISPGTDTQYF	TGTGCCAGCAGTACCAGGACAGGGGGGTTAATTTCGCCCGGCACAGATACGCAGTATTTT
-	TRBD1	TRBV4-1	TRBJ1-2	CASSRGLDRGSNYGYTF	TGCGCCAGCAGCCGGGGCCTGGACAGGGGGAGTAACTATGGCTACACCTTC
-	-	TRBV6-6	TRBJ2-1	CASSYDYNEQFF	TGTGCCAGCAGCTATGACTACAATGAGCAGTTCTTC
few	-	TRBV27	TRBJ1-1	CASSPIGWGEAFF	TGTGCCAGCAGTCCTATCGGTTGGGGTGAGGCTTTCTTT
-	-	TRBV30	TRBJ1-4	CAWRTGGGGEKLFF	TGTGCCTGGAGAACCGGGGGGGGCGGTGAAAAACTGTTTTTT
-	TRBD1	TRBV19	TRBJ2-7	CASSDRAREQYF	TGTGCCAGTAGTGACAGGGCACGGGAGCAGTACTTC